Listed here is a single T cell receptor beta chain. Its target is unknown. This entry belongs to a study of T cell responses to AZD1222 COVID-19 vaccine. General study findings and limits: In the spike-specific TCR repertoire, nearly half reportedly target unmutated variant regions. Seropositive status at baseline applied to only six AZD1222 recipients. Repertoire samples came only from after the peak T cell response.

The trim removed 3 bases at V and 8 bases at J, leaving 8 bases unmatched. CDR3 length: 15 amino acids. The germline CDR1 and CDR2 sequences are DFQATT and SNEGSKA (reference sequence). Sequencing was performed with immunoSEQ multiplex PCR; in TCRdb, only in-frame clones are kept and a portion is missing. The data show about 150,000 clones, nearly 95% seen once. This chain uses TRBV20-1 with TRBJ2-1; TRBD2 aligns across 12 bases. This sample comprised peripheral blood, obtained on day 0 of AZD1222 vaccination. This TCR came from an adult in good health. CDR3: CSASTETSGSHEQFF. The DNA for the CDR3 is TGCAGTGCTAGTACTGAGACTAGCGGGAGTCATGAGCAGTTCTTC.